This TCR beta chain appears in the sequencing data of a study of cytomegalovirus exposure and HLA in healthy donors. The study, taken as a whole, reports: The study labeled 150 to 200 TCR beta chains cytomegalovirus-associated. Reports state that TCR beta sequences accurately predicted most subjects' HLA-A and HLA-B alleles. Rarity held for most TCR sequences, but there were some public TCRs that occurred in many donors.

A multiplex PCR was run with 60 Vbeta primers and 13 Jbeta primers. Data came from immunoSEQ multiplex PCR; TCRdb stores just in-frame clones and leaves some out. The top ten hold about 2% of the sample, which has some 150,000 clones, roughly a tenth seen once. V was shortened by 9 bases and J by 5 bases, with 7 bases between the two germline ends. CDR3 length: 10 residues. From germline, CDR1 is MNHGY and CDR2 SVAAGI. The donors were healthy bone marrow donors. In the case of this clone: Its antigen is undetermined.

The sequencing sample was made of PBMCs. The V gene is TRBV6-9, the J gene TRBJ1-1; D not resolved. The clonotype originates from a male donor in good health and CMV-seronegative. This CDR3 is CARGSTEAFF. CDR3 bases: TGTGCCAGAGGGAGTACTGAAGCTTTCTTT.